This section outlines one T cell receptor (beta chain) sequence together with its context. This clonotype was found many times. The target of this receptor is not known. It has no much larger one-base neighbor in the sample; base qualities were not kept. This sample was included in a study of T cells in Graves' hyperthyroidism and ophthalmopathy (dated by TCRdb to about 2019). As for the study more broadly: To identify distinguishing TCR V-J signatures, a discovery cohort of some 99 patients was used, comprising under 45 with Graves' ophthalmopathy and approximately 58 with stable Graves' hyperthyroidism. After blood sampling, hyperthyroidism patients were treated with methimazole at a starting dose of 30 mg daily, and ophthalmopathy patients were treated with high-dose intravenous methylprednisolone. In about 6 Graves' hyperthyroidism patients, the study also compared T-cell repertoires from thyroid tissue with T-cell repertoires from blood. An independent validation cohort of under 20 hyperthyroidism patients and 15 or so patients who later progressed to ophthalmopathy tested prospective prediction of ophthalmopathy. According to the paper, TCR Vbeta CDR3 sequencing was carried out on about 140 peripheral blood samples, which came from 40 to 45 ophthalmopathy, 80 or so hyperthyroidism and approximately 17 progressor patients. The approximately 90 discovery patients were divided at random into training and test sets in a 7:3 ratio. The full study reports these points: A model built on a 13 V-J signature distinguished ophthalmopathy from stable hyperthyroidism, reaching about 89% sensitivity and under 84% specificity in cross-validation and 80%/75% in testing. During validation, the model predicted progression to ophthalmopathy a median of about 6.5 months ahead of onset, with more than 60% sensitivity and 72% to 85% specificity. Sample size was not statistically predetermined, and blinding of investigators to group allocation was not performed. Most expanded thyroid clonotypes (frequency above 0.001) were also detected in blood, suggesting blood repertoires may reflect thyroid immune responses.

Relative to germline, V is 3 bases shorter and J is 0 bases shorter, with 9 bases between their ends. Based on the germline V gene, the CDR1 and CDR2 sequences are SGHTA and FQGNSA. The CDR3 measures 14 amino acids from cysteine to phenylalanine. Solely the CDR3 DNA is kept, with 42 bases framed from the first base. Stable Graves' hyperthyroidism was defined as the absence of progression to ophthalmopathy over 18 months of follow-up. Hyperthyroidism patients were newly diagnosed, with disease duration under 2 months, and aged 18 to 65 years. Exclusion was applied to patients with uncontrolled infections, other autoimmune diseases, pregnancy or lactation. Diagnoses relied on clinical symptoms, serum thyroxine and TRAb, thyroid ultrasound and orbital computed tomography. Total RNA was extracted with Trizol reagent, and quality was checked on an Agilent 2100 Bioanalyzer. Amplification of TCR beta CDR3 regions was carried out from RNA transcripts. The first round of RT-PCR for the TCR CDR3 was performed with the HTBI primer set and the Qiagen OneStep RT-PCR kit. Libraries were constructed in a second round of multiplex PCR, after which size selection and purification were carried out. Libraries were sequenced paired-end with 100 bp reads on an Illumina HiSeq2000. In the original analysis: SOAPnuke was used to process the raw data, with reads discarded if the reads contained adapters or uncalled bases, had a mean Phred below 15, or lacked an exact constant-primer or identifier match. COPE v1.2.5 was used to merge high-quality paired reads, and clonotypes were defined as unique nucleotide sequences. MiTCR v1.1 was used to align the clonotypes against IMGT TRBV, TRBD and TRBJ reference segments. Only V-J combinations with frequency above 0.0001, covering about 99% of repertoires, were analysed. A TCS score was defined as the ratio between F50 (clonal expansion) and ExV (chaos), using BLOSUM62-based TCRdist between CDR3 peptides within each V-J. Welch's t-statistics and random forest reduced some 510 V-J features to roughly 13, which were used in a naive Bayes classifier (R e1071). The similarity between thyroid and blood repertoires was quantified using the Morisita-Horn index. TCRdb redid the processing of the public reads, applying fastp at Q25 and MiXCR, and retained in-frame beta chains. Rows with one shared CDR3 protein collapse into an entry with the most common genes and DNA. TCRdb assigned the V and J calls; the authors' analysis was not used. For this sample there are a few hundred thousand distinct CDR3 sequences; around 46% appear just once. The ten largest account for around 8% of the sample.

The sequenced material came from peripheral blood or thyroid tissue (not recorded which). The sequence was obtained from a woman in her late teens or twenties with Graves' hyperthyroidism. The chain is assembled from TRBV7-2 and TRBJ2-7, with the D segment identity uncertain. The CDR3 sequence is CASSFAKSSYEQYF. In nucleotides, the sequence is TGTGCCAGCAGCTTCGCAAAAAGCTCCTACGAGCAGTACTTC.